The rows below give T cell receptor beta chains drawn from one sample of a study of cytomegalovirus exposure and HLA in healthy donors. Clones were sequenced by immunoSEQ multiplex PCR, and TCRdb holds only the in-frame ones, with some missing. In the table there are 100,000 to 120,000 clones, around four fifths of which are singletons. The sample comprised PBMCs. These receptors were taken from a man aged 25-40 years in good health and CMV-seropositive. The CDR3 runs from the conserved cysteine through the conserved F or W. Each record gives: D gene, J gene, CDR3 length, clone size, V gene, CDR3 DNA, CDR3 protein. The D gene is left open where the match is weak. Part of the rows lack a size; the others show once, few, many or a class for expanded clones.

TRBD2 TRBJ2-3 16 . TRBV7-2 TGTGCCAGCACCATCCGAGAGCGGGATCCGGTGGGTACGCAGTATTTT CASTIRERDPVGTQYF
TRBD1 TRBJ1-6 14 few TRBV6-1 TGTGCCAGCAGTTCGGACAGGGGAAATTCACCCCTCCACTTT CASSSDRGNSPLHF
. TRBJ2-7 15 once TRBV10-3 TGTGCCATCAGTGAGCGTCAGGGATCCTCGAACGAGCAGTACTTC CAISERQGSSNEQYF
TRBD1 TRBJ2-5 20 . TRBV19 TGTGCCAGTAGTACATGGAGGGCGACAGGGGGCGGAGGGGGTAAAGAGGCCCAGTACTTC CASSTWRATGGGGGKEAQYF
TRBD2 TRBJ2-1 15 . TRBV7-3 TGTGCCAGCAGCTTACCTAGCGGGGGCCACAATGAGCAGTTCTTC CASSLPSGGHNEQFF
TRBD1 TRBJ1-5 15 . TRBV7-2 TGTGCCAGCAGCTTGCACGGACAGGGACTTCAGCCCCAGCATTTT CASSLHGQGLQPQHF
TRBD2 TRBJ2-7 14 . TRBV6-5 TGTGCCAGCAGTTTTAGCGGGGGTGGACACGAGCAGTACTTC CASSFSGGGHEQYF
TRBD2 TRBJ2-5 15 . TRBV7-6 TGTGCCAGCAGCTTAGACGGGGGGATCAAAAAGACCCAGTACTTC CASSLDGGIKKTQYF
TRBD2 TRBJ2-5 14 . TRBV7-2 TGTGCCAGCAGCTTAGGGCGGGGGGGGGAGACCCAGTACTTC CASSLGRGGETQYF
. TRBJ1-2 13 . TRBV7-2 TGTGCCAGCAGCTTAGGTACAAATTATGGCTACACCTTC CASSLGTNYGYTF
TRBD1 TRBJ1-4 15 . TRBV10-3 TGTGCCATCAGAACAGGGGGGACAACTAATGAAAAACTGTTTTTT CAIRTGGTTNEKLFF
TRBD1 TRBJ2-3 17 few TRBV27 TGTGCCAGCAGTTTATCGAGAGGGACAGAAACCGAAGATACGCAGTATTTT CASSLSRGTETEDTQYF
TRBD2 TRBJ2-3 16 once TRBV10-3 TGTGCCATCAGCCCGGGGACTAGCGGGGGGAGAGGGATGCAGTATTTT CAISPGTSGGRGMQYF
. TRBJ1-4 16 . TRBV30 TGTGCCTGGAGTGTTTCGAGGGTAGCAACTAATGAAAAACTGTTTTTT CAWSVSRVATNEKLFF
. TRBJ1-2 16 . TRBV15 TGTGCCACCAGCAGAGATCTTGGGGTGGGGGGGGAGGGCTACACCTTC CATSRDLGVGGEGYTF
. TRBJ2-2 14 . TRBV19 TGTGCCAGTAGTATATCAGGGATCACCGGGGAGCTGTTTTTT CASSISGITGELFF